Below, one T cell receptor beta chain is given with its context. The data originate from a study of blood T cell repertoires in COVID-19. Study overall: Spain, Italy and the United States supplied samples that represented acute and convalescent COVID-19. T cells, B-cell-depleted T cells, or PBMCs supplied cDNA or gDNA.

The V and J ends lost 4 bases and 4 bases, in that order; junction bases with no gene match: 14. This CDR3 has 19 residues. Germline loops: CDR1 SGHTA, CDR2 FQGNSA. Original data processing: Reference gene primers were amplified, and this amplification served to estimate nucleated cell counts. The data were produced by immunoSEQ multiplex PCR, yet TCRdb's version contains in-frame clones alone and is incomplete. V and J calls and clone size follow that table, whereas D and trimming were derived from the DNA. The sample comprises around 150,000 clones, about four fifths of which are singletons, and about 10% rests with the top ten.

V usage is TRBV7-2 and J usage is TRBJ2-1; 12 bases fit TRBD2. Sequenced sample: peripheral blood. The receptor comes from a man in his 60s with active or convalescent COVID-19. Here the CDR3 reads CASSYKTSGSFPIYNEQFF. The CDR3 DNA is TGTGCCAGCAGCTATAAGACTAGCGGGAGCTTCCCCATATACAATGAGCAGTTCTTC.